These 7 T cell receptor beta chains came from one sample sequenced in a study of cytomegalovirus exposure and HLA in healthy donors (dated by TCRdb to the late 2010s). Library preparation was by the immunoSEQ multiplex PCR assay. For the multiplex PCR, a mixture combining 60 forward primers for TCR Vbeta segments and 13 reverse primers for TCR Jbeta segments was used. TCRdb limited this immuneACCESS table to in-frame rearrangements with V and J called. A share of clones is missing; checked studies link under half to unresolved V genes, and the rest is unexplained. The sample table contains under 150,000 clones; only one count was recorded for roughly 77% of them. The top ten constitute about 1.7% of the sample. Sequenced sample: PBMCs. These TCRs come from a young man in good health and CMV-seronegative.

CDR3 nucleotide sequence: TGTGCCATCAGTGGGGGGAAAGGGGGCATCGCTAAATATAACTATGGCTACACCTTC. Its protein product is CAISGGKGGIAKYNYGYTF. The chain carries TRBV10-3 and TRBJ1-2, with TRBD1 matching 7 bases. The CDR3 is made up of 19 amino acids. CDR1 and CDR2 (germline): ENHRY, SYGVKD. Trimming cost V 4 bases and J 1 base; bases outside gene matches: 18.

DNA for the CDR3: TGTGCCAGCACCAAAGAGCATAGCAATCAGCCCCAGCATTTT. Its translation: CASTKEHSNQPQHF. The J gene is TRBJ1-5, the V gene TRBV6-1; D call uncertain. Trimming took off 7 bases at V and 0 bases at J, with 10 bases between the two ends. Germline CDR1 reads MNHNS; CDR2 reads SASEGT. This CDR3 is 14 amino acids long.

The chain carries TRBV9 and TRBJ2-3, with 8 positions matching TRBD2. Germline lookup yields CDR1 SGDLS and CDR2 YYNGEE. J lost 2 bases, V lost 0 bases, and 5 bases had no gene match. The CDR3 spans 16 residues. CDR3 coding DNA: TGTGCCAGCAGCGTAGATCGGGGGGGCGACACAGATACGCAGTATTTT. Its protein product is CASSVDRGGDTDTQYF. Full variable domain (rest looked up from reference TRBV9 and TRBJ2-3): DSGVTQTPKHLITATGQRVTLRCSPRSGDLSVYWYQQSLDQGLQFLIQYYNGEERAKGNILERFSAQQFPDLHSELNLSSLELGDSALYFCASSVDRGGDTDTQYFGPGTRLTVL.

Points on this clone: The sample contains more than one DNA sequence encoding this CDR3. V is TRBV7-2 and J is TRBJ1-3; D is possibly TRBD1 (6 bases). CDR3 length: 15 residues. Per the germline V gene, CDR1 is SGHTA and CDR2 is FQGNSA. V was pared by 6 bases and J by 0 bases, with 12 bases between. The DNA for the CDR3 is TGTGCCAGCAGTCTAGACAGGAGCTCTGGAAACACCATATATTTT. Its translation: CASSLDRSSGNTIYF. Full variable domain (missing parts from reference TRBV7-2 and TRBJ1-3): GAGVSQSPSNKVTEKGKDVELRCDPISGHTALYWYRQSLGQGLEFLIYFQGNSAPDKSGLPSDRFSAERTGGSVSTLTIQRTQQEDSAVYLCASSLDRSSGNTIYFGEGSWLTVV.

This clone was detected a few times. J is TRBJ2-1 and V is TRBV10-2; D is uncertain. CDR1 is WSHSY and CDR2 is SAAADI in the germline V gene. The CDR3 has 12 amino acids. V lost 7 bases to trimming and J lost 12 bases, with 16 bases between them. CDR3 in DNA: TGCGCCAGCACCGAGCTTGGGCCTCCGCAGTTCTTC. This sequence encodes CASTELGPPQFF.

V gene TRBV4-2 combines with J gene TRBJ1-2; tentatively, D is TRBD1 (5 bases). Germline CDR1 is LGHNA and CDR2 is YNFKEQ. The CDR3 contains 18 residues. The germline V and J ends were trimmed by 0 bases and 6 bases, with 23 bases remaining between them. The CDR3 DNA sequence: TGTGCCAGCAGCCAAGACACTACGACTGGGGGACTGATTCATGGCTACACCTTC. As protein: CASSQDTTTGGLIHGYTF.

The chain couples TRBV6-1 to TRBJ1-2; D is unresolved. Germline V lookup: CDR1 MNHNS, CDR2 SASEGT. V was cut by 2 bases and J by 3 bases, with 7 bases left in between. The CDR3 covers 13 residues. DNA of the CDR3: TGTGCCAGCAGTGAACAGGTGCACTATGGCTACACCTTC. This codes for CASSEQVHYGYTF.